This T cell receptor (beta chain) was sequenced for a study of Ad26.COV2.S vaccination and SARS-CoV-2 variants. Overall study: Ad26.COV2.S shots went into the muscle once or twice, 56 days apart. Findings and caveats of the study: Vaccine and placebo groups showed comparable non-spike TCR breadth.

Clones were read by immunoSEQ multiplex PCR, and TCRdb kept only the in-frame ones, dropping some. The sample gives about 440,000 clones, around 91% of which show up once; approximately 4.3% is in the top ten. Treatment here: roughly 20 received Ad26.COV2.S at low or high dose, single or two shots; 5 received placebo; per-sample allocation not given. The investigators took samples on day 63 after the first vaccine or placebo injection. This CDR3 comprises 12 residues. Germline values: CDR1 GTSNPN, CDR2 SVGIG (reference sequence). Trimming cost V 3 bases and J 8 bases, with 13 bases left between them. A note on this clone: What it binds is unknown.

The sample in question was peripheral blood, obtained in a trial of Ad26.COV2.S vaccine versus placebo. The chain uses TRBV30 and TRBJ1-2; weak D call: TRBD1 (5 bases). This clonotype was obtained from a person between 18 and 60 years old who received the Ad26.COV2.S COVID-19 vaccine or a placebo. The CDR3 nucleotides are TGTGCCTGGAGCCGACAGATGGGGGGCTACACCTTC. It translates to CAWSRQMGGYTF.